Listed here are 17 T cell receptor beta chains from one sample, sequenced in a study of cytomegalovirus exposure and HLA in healthy donors. A multiplex PCR was run with 60 Vbeta primers and 13 Jbeta primers. Clones were sequenced by immunoSEQ multiplex PCR, and TCRdb holds only the in-frame ones, with some missing. Of about 210,000 clones in the sample, 82% were seen once. Sequencing was performed on PBMCs. The receptors shown here come from a man aged 40-49 years in good health and CMV-seropositive.

In this sample, this clone turned up a few times. The chain uses TRBV2 and TRBJ1-1; D unclear. V shed 2 bases and J shed 9 bases, with 13 bases lying between them. This CDR3 spans 13 amino acids. Germline V gene sequence: CDR1 SNHLY, CDR2 FYNNEI. The CDR3 here is CASSESTPQQAFF. The CDR3 nucleotides are TGTGCCAGCAGTGAATCCACCCCACAGCAAGCTTTCTTT.

V usage is TRBV27 and J usage is TRBJ2-7; 13 positions match TRBD2. Germline V lookup: CDR1 MNHEY, CDR2 SMNVEV (reference sequence). The CDR3 totals 16 residues. J was trimmed by 3 bases and V by 5 bases; bases with no gene match: 7. CDR3 nucleotides: TGTGCCAGCAGTAGAGAGTGGACTAGCGGGAGCTACGAGCAGTACTTC. Its protein product is CASSREWTSGSYEQYF.

Turning to this clone: This sample includes further DNA sequences coding for the same CDR3. V gene TRBV27 combines with J gene TRBJ1-5; tentative D call: TRBD1 (6 bases). This CDR3 comprises 13 residues. The germline V and J ends were trimmed by 3 bases and 4 bases, with 7 bases remaining between them. Germline loops: CDR1 MNHEY, CDR2 SMNVEV (reference sequence). The CDR3 loop is CASSFRGNQPQHF. CDR3 DNA: TGTGCCAGCAGTTTCAGGGGTAATCAGCCCCAGCATTTT.

V is TRBV27 and J is TRBJ2-7; maybe TRBD1 (6 bases). The CDR3 totals 13 residues. Germline lookup yields CDR1 MNHEY and CDR2 SMNVEV (reference sequence). Trimming stripped 3 bases from V and 2 bases from J, with 8 bases between. The chain's CDR3 is CASSLDRTYEQYF. Written as DNA, the CDR3 is TGTGCCAGCAGTTTGGACAGAACCTACGAGCAGTACTTC.

The chain is built from TRBV27 and TRBJ2-1; TRBD2 is a possible D gene (6 bases). The CDR3 runs 16 residues. V was cut by 3 bases and J by 3 bases, with 15 bases left in between. Germline lookup yields CDR1 MNHEY and CDR2 SMNVEV (reference sequence). This CDR3 reads CASSFNSGTVYNEQFF. The DNA for the CDR3 is TGTGCCAGCAGTTTTAATAGCGGAACCGTCTACAATGAGCAGTTCTTC.

In regard to this clone: One end of the junction is discordant with germline, which a read error may explain. The CDR3 reads CASSSQQGAVGYAF. The CDR3 region has the DNA TGTGCCAGCAGTTCACAACAGGGGGCGGTAGGCTACGCCTTC. This chain joins TRBV6-6 and TRBJ1-2; 9 nucleotides agree with TRBD1. Germline V CDR1 and CDR2: MNHNY, SVGAGI (reference sequence). The CDR3 spans 14 residues.

The V call is TRBV27, the J call TRBJ2-3, with a weak D call TRBD1 (6 bases). V gave up 2 bases and J gave up 6 bases, with 24 bases separating them. Germline CDR1 MNHEY, CDR2 SMNVEV (reference sequence). The CDR3 is 18 residues long. CDR3 in amino acids: CASSLTFRTGLLRDTQYF. The DNA for the CDR3 is TGTGCCAGCAGTTTAACATTTCGCACAGGGCTACTCAGGGATACGCAGTATTTT.

Remarks on this clone: A read error may account for a junction end that differs from germline. The J gene is TRBJ1-1, the V gene TRBV7-9; 12 nucleotides match TRBD1. CDR3 length equals 17 residues. Germline CDR1 and CDR2: SEHNR and FQNEAQ (reference sequence). For the CDR3, the DNA is TGTGCCAGCAGCCCATGGGGGACAGGGGGCTTCGAGCTCCTTTTTTCTTTT. Residues: CASSPWGTGGFELLFSF.

The CDR3, as DNA: TGTGCCAGCAGCTATAGACAGGGTGATGGATCTTTCTTT. Its translation is CASSYRQGDGSFF. The chain couples TRBV13 to TRBJ1-1, with 7 bases fitting TRBD1. Germline CDR1 reads PRHDT; CDR2 reads FYEKMQ (reference sequence). The CDR3 runs 13 residues. V trimming: 4 bases; J trimming: 12 bases; junction bases outside the gene matches: 11.

The chain recombines TRBV10-1 with TRBJ2-7; tentatively, D is TRBD2 (5 bases). Germline CDR1 and CDR2: WNHNN and SYGVQD (reference sequence). Trimming removed 3 bases at V and 0 bases at J, with 12 bases between. The CDR3 is 15 residues long. The CDR3 nucleotides read TGCGCCAGCAGTGATGGGGAGTCCAGCTCCTACGAGCAGTACTTC. Encoded protein: CASSDGESSSYEQYF.

This clone was recorded only once. The V and J genes are TRBV6-6 and TRBJ2-2; 13 bases match TRBD2. There are 16 residues in the CDR3. Losses at the gene ends were 6 bases for V and 6 bases for J; bases not matched to a gene: 7. CDR1 and CDR2 from the germline V gene are MNHNY and SVGAGI (reference sequence). The chain's CDR3 is CASSPRGLAGPGELFF. DNA of the CDR3: TGTGCCAGCAGCCCCCGGGGACTAGCGGGACCCGGGGAGCTGTTTTTT.

V gene TRBV7-6 combines with J gene TRBJ2-3, with TRBD1 matching over 7 bases. The CDR3 has 16 amino acids. Germline assignment: CDR1 SGHVS and CDR2 FNYEAQ. Unmatched junction bases numbered 8, after V lost 2 bases and J lost 3 bases. This CDR3 is CASSLLPGTVTDTQYF. CDR3 coding DNA: TGTGCCAGCAGCTTATTGCCAGGGACAGTTACAGATACGCAGTATTTT.

This clone was counted once. The rearrangement uses TRBV6-1 and TRBJ1-5, with a weak D call TRBD1 (6 bases). This CDR3 is built from 13 residues. Trimming pared 7 bases from V and 5 bases from J, leaving 12 bases between. CDR1 is MNHNS and CDR2 is SASEGT in the germline V gene. CDR3 sequence: CASTSTGYQPQHF. The CDR3 bases are TGTGCCAGCACCTCGACAGGTTATCAGCCCCAGCATTTT.

The chain has TRBV10-3 and TRBJ1-4, with D possibly being TRBD1 (5 bases). CDR3 size: 13 residues. The V end lost 6 bases, the J end lost 2 bases, and 7 bases lay between the germline ends. Germline V gene lookup returns CDR1 ENHRY and CDR2 SYGVKD. CDR3 in amino acids: CAIRGVTNEKLFF. As DNA, the CDR3 is TGTGCCATCAGAGGGGTGACTAATGAAAAACTGTTTTTT.

The chain recombines TRBV25-1 with TRBJ2-4, with a tentative D call TRBD2 (5 bases). Trimming cost V 5 bases and J 5 bases, with 19 bases left between them. Germline V lookup: CDR1 MGHDK, CDR2 SYGVNS. The CDR3 length is 16 residues. CDR3 bases: TGTGCCAGCAGTCCACTTCGATCGGGAACCCAAAACATTCAGTACTTC. As protein: CASSPLRSGTQNIQYF.

This clone was picked up one time. The chain recombines TRBV6-1 with TRBJ2-5; 10 bases align to TRBD2. The J call is uncertain, as TRBJ2-7 better fits the DNA end. CDR1 and CDR2 (germline): MNHNS, SASEGT. CDR3 length: 13 residues. In DNA, the CDR3 is TGTGCCAGCAGTGGAACTAGCGGGACCGAGCAGTACTTC. Translating gives CASSGTSGTEQYF.

The chain uses TRBV6-5 and TRBJ1-1, with a tentative D call TRBD1 (6 bases). The germline V and J ends were trimmed by 0 bases and 1 base, with 9 bases remaining between them. CDR1 and CDR2 from the germline V gene are MNHEY and SVGAGI. The CDR3 has 15 amino acids. The CDR3, as DNA: TGTGCCAGCAGTTACTCGGCCAGGGGGAACACTGAAGCTTTCTTT. This translates into CASSYSARGNTEAFF.